This record looks at one T cell receptor beta chain sequence and its context. By how much of the sample it makes up, this clone is medium-sized (0.01 to 0.1%). It has no known antigen specificity. No clone much larger than this one lies a single base away; base qualities are absent. The protocol used for the library was PCR. Data came from an Illumina HiSeq 4000. The TCR beta-chain CDR3 region of each patient was profiled by high-throughput sequencing. As for the original processing: The researchers built a classifier to tell apart papillary thyroid cancer patients with distant metastasis, based on CDR3 differences among clinicopathological groups. To measure repertoire diversity the researchers used the Shannon index, while the Morisita-Horn index served to gauge how similar the tumor and blood repertoires were. TCRdb cleaned the public reads at Q25 with fastp, built clones with MiXCR and kept in-frame beta chains. The V and J calls were not made by the authors but by TCRdb's processing. The sample table lists several thousand clones, approximately 25% of them with a count of one. The ten most abundant clones make up 13% of the sample.

These data are taken from a study of metastatic and nonmetastatic thyroid tumors (dated by TCRdb to the early 2020s). Regarding the complete study: For patients with malignant and with benign thyroid disease, the researchers compared repertoires between peripheral blood samples and tumor or nodule tissue samples. On the study overall, not on this receptor specifically: In both blood and tumor samples, TCR beta diversity was reported to be significantly higher in malignant tumors than in benign nodules.

Looking up the germline V gene (reference sequence) yields CDR1 LNHDA and CDR2 SQIVND. V is cut back by 7 bases and J by 6 bases, with 6 bases in the junction unmatched. The CDR3, from cysteine to phenylalanine, totals 13 residues. The entry retains the CDR3 DNA only, 39 bases that are in frame from base 1. No treatment had been received by any patient before thyroid surgery. Patient clinical samples collected from about 2012 to 2018 were retrospectively analysed using T-cell receptor beta sequencing. The chain is made from TRBV19 and TRBJ2-7, and TRBD1 matches 10 of the central bases. The sequencing input was adjacent normal tissue. This TCR derives from a female donor with papillary thyroid cancer or a benign thyroid nodule (not recorded which). Some clones in this sample may be carry-over from other donors' samples. The sequenced DNA is TGTGCCAGTAAGGGACAGGGGACGATCGAGCAGTACTTC. It encodes CASKGQGTIEQYF.